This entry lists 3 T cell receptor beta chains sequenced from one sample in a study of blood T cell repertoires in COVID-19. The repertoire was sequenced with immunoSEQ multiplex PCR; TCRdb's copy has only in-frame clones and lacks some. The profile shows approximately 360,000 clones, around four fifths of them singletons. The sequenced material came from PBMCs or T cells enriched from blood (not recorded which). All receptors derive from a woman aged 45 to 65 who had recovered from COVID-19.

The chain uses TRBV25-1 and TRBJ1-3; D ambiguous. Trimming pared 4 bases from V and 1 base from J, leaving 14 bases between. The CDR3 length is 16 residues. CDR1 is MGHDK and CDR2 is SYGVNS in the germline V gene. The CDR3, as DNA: TGTGCCAGCAGTGGTCAGGTTTCCTTTTCTGGAAACACCATATATTTT. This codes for CASSGQVSFSGNTIYF.

In DNA, the CDR3 is TGTGCCAGCAGTTACTCTGGGCAGTACAATGAGCAGTTCTTC. Protein product: CASSYSGQYNEQFF. The rearrangement uses TRBV6-5 and TRBJ2-1; no definite D call. V was cut by 0 bases and J by 4 bases, with 7 bases left in between. There are 14 residues in the CDR3. The germline gives CDR1 MNHEY, CDR2 SVGAGI.

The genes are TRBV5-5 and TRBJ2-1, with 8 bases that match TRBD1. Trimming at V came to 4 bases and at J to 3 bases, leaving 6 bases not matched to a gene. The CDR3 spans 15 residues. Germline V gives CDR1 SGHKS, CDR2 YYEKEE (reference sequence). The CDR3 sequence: CASSPDRVDYNEQFF. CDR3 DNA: TGTGCCAGCAGCCCGGACAGGGTCGACTACAATGAGCAGTTCTTC.